Below are 28 T cell receptor beta chains sequenced from a single sample in a study of T cell repertoires in cytomegalovirus infection. Each CDR3 protein is one row after TCRdb ran MiXCR on the reads. The sample contains around 180,000 distinct CDR3 sequences, roughly 19% of which appear only once. Specimen: PBMCs. The receptors were gathered from a human donor in good health (CMV status not recorded). Some clones in this sample may be carry-over from other donors' samples.

The sample holds many counts of this clonotype. The V and J genes are TRBV7-9 and TRBJ2-1, with 7 bases aligning to TRBD1. The CDR3 has 16 amino acids. Germline V gene sequence: CDR1 SEHNR, CDR2 FQNEAQ (reference sequence). V lost 1 base, J lost 8 bases, and 11 bases stayed unmatched. The chain's CDR3 is CASSLVTPTGRDEQFF. The CDR3 nucleotides are TGTGCCAGCAGCTTAGTCACCCCGACAGGGCGGGATGAGCAGTTCTTC. The whole variable domain, filled in from reference TRBV7-9 and TRBJ2-1, reads DTGVSQNPRHKITKRGQNVTFRCDPISEHNRLYWYRQTLGQGPEFLTYFQNEAQLEKSRLLSDRFSAERPKGSFSTLEIQRTEQGDSAMYLCASSLVTPTGRDEQFFGPGTRLTVL.

This clonotype was seen a few times. DNA for the CDR3: TGCAGCGGTACCCAGGGCTCGTGGACTGAAGCTTTCTTT. This gives the protein CSGTQGSWTEAFF. The rearrangement uses TRBV29-1 and TRBJ1-1; a possible D gene is TRBD1 (5 bases). Trimming left V 7 bases short and J 5 bases short, with 17 bases between. Germline V CDR1 and CDR2: SQVTM, ANQGSEA. This CDR3 region has 13 residues.

The chain is built from TRBV18 and TRBJ2-5; no definite D call. This CDR3 is built from 13 residues. The V and J ends lost 2 bases and 5 bases respectively, with 9 bases between them. Germline V CDR1 and CDR2: KGHSH, LQKENI. CDR3 nucleotide sequence: TGTGCCAGCTCACCAGTGCTGGATGAGACCCAGTACTTC. Its protein is CASSPVLDETQYF.

The chain couples TRBV5-4 to TRBJ2-7; 7 bases are a match to TRBD2. The V and J ends lost 4 bases and 0 bases, in that order; junction bases with no gene match: 7. CDR3 length equals 15 residues. Germline lookup yields CDR1 SGHNT and CDR2 YYREEE (reference sequence). The CDR3 DNA sequence: TGTGCCAGCAGCAGCGGGACGGCCAGCTCCTACGAGCAGTACTTC. Its protein is CASSSGTASSYEQYF.

This clonotype was detected a few times. The genes are TRBV20-1 and TRBJ2-5; 8 nucleotides agree with TRBD2. With V trimmed by 8 bases and J by 5 bases, 16 bases remained unmatched. Germline lookup yields CDR1 DFQATT and CDR2 SNEGSKA (reference sequence). This CDR3 region has 15 residues. CDR3: CSPRGAGGIGETQYF. Written as DNA, the CDR3 is TGCAGTCCCCGAGGGGCGGGAGGCATCGGGGAGACCCAGTACTTC.

The chain employs TRBV7-6 and TRBJ1-5, with D unresolved. V was shortened by 3 bases and J by 3 bases, with 9 bases between the two germline ends. This CDR3 spans 14 amino acids. Germline V gene data show CDR1 as SGHVS and CDR2 as FNYEAQ. The CDR3 DNA reads as TGTGCCAGCAGCTTTAGTGGGGACAATCAGCCCCAGCATTTT. It specifies CASSFSGDNQPQHF.

This clonotype was counted many times. J is TRBJ2-3 and V is TRBV11-3; D possibly uses TRBD1 or TRBD2 (5 bases each). Trimming took 1 base from V and 6 from J, leaving 8 bases between them. From germline, CDR1 is SGHNT and CDR2 YENEEA. The CDR3 totals 13 residues. The CDR3 DNA reads as TGTGCCAGCAGCTTAGGAGGGGTGGATACGCAGTATTTT. Protein product: CASSLGGVDTQYF.

CDR3 DNA sequence: TGTGCCAGCAGTTTTGGTGGCCCTTCGCGAGAGCAGTACTTC. It is translated as CASSFGGPSREQYF. The rearrangement joins TRBV12-3 or TRBV12-4 to TRBJ2-7; no definite D call. V was shortened by 3 bases and J by 7 bases, with 16 bases between the two germline ends. This CDR3 has 14 amino acids.

The chain joins TRBV7-3 to TRBJ2-6, with a weak D call TRBD2 (6 bases). CDR3 length: 16 amino acids. Germline V gene data show CDR1 as SGHTA and CDR2 as FQGTGA. V was shortened by 5 bases and J by 0 bases, with 11 bases between the two germline ends. The CDR3 spells CASSRDGSSGANVLTF. CDR3 sequence (DNA): TGTGCCAGCAGCCGGGACGGGAGCTCTGGGGCCAACGTCCTGACTTTC.

The CDR3 DNA sequence: TGTGCCAGCAGTGCGGTCGTGGGCTCTGGAAACACCATATATTTT. Translated, it gives CASSAVVGSGNTIYF. The chain carries TRBV2 and TRBJ1-3; D is unresolved. Looked up from germline, CDR1 is SNHLY and CDR2 is FYNNEI. Deletions cut 4 bases from V and 0 bases from J, with 10 bases between. CDR3 size: 15 residues.

This clonotype has a count of ten or more. The rearrangement joins TRBV7-2 to TRBJ2-3, with a possible D match to TRBD1 (5 bases). Germline assignment: CDR1 SGHTA and CDR2 FQGNSA. CDR3 length: 15 amino acids. Trimming left V 5 bases short and J 5 bases short, with 17 bases between. CDR3 residues: CASSLSGHPGDTQYF. The CDR3 bases are TGTGCCAGCAGCCTATCTGGACACCCAGGAGATACGCAGTATTTT. Complete variable domain (other parts from reference TRBV7-2 and TRBJ2-3): GAGVSQSPSNKVTEKGKDVELRCDPISGHTALYWYRQSLGQGLEFLIYFQGNSAPDKSGLPSDRFSAERTGGSVSTLTIQRTQQEDSAVYLCASSLSGHPGDTQYFGPGTRLTVL.

This clonotype appeared a few times. The V and J genes are TRBV5-6 and TRBJ2-6, with TRBD1 as a possible D gene (5 bases). V lost 0 bases and J lost 0, with 13 bases in between. Per germline, CDR1 SGHDT and CDR2 YYEEEE. The CDR3 sequence is 18 residues long. This chain's CDR3 is CASSLVAGWSSGANVLTF. CDR3 nucleotide sequence: TGTGCCAGCAGCTTGGTGGCAGGGTGGAGCTCTGGGGCCAACGTCCTGACTTTC.

J is TRBJ2-1 and V is TRBV9; 12 bases map to TRBD2. Trimming removed 3 bases from V and 3 bases from J; junction bases left unmatched: 1. CDR1 is SGDLS, CDR2 YYNGEE, per germline. The CDR3 has 15 residues. The CDR3 spells CASSATSGSYNEQFF. The CDR3, as DNA: TGTGCCAGCAGCGCGACTAGCGGGAGCTACAATGAGCAGTTCTTC.

This chain connects TRBV5-1 to TRBJ1-1; a possible D gene is TRBD1 (5 bases). There are 18 residues in the CDR3. Per the germline V gene, CDR1 is SGHRS and CDR2 is YFSETQ. The ends were cut back, 0 bases at V and 5 bases at J, with 23 bases in the middle. For the CDR3, the DNA is TGCGCCAGCAGCTTGGATTATATGGCAGGGTCGTCCAGGACTGAAGCTTTCTTT. It encodes CASSLDYMAGSSRTEAFF.

This clonotype was seen a handful of times. This chain connects TRBV14 to TRBJ1-2, with D tentatively TRBD1 (5 bases). The CDR3 extends over 13 amino acids. Trimming removed 0 bases from V and 14 bases from J, with 16 bases in between. CDR1 is SGHDN, CDR2 FVKESK, per germline. CDR3 nucleotide sequence: TGTGCCAGCAGCCAAGATTTAGATGGGGCTAGGACCTTC. Protein product: CASSQDLDGARTF.

The chain carries TRBV20-1 and TRBJ1-5; a possible D gene is TRBD1 (5 bases). V was clipped by 0 bases and J by 3 bases, with 9 bases between them. Germline CDR1 reads DFQATT; CDR2 reads SNEGSKA (reference sequence). The CDR3 length is 14 residues. This chain's CDR3 is CSAREGGANQPQHF. The DNA of the CDR3 is TGCAGTGCTAGAGAAGGAGGGGCCAATCAGCCCCAGCATTTT.

This clonotype was counted between two and nine times. In DNA, the CDR3 is TGTGCCAGCAGCTTAGTGGTCGGGGGGGCCTATGAGCAGTTCTTC. Translation: CASSLVVGGAYEQFF. The chain links TRBV7-2 to TRBJ2-1, with 8 positions matching TRBD2. The V segment lost 1 base and the J segment 8 bases; nucleotides outside the gene matches: 7. This CDR3 has 15 amino acids. The germline gives CDR1 SGHTA, CDR2 FQGNSA. Variable domain in full (rest from reference TRBV7-2 and TRBJ2-1): GAGVSQSPSNKVTEKGKDVELRCDPISGHTALYWYRQSLGQGLEFLIYFQGNSAPDKSGLPSDRFSAERTGGSVSTLTIQRTQQEDSAVYLCASSLVVGGAYEQFFGPGTRLTVL.

A remark on this clonotype: The CDR3 does not close with the conserved phenylalanine or tryptophan, likely indicating a read error. This chain joins TRBV12-3 or TRBV12-4 and TRBJ1-6, with 12 bases fitting TRBD1. Germline trimming cut 4 bases from V and 13 bases from J; bases unmatched to any gene: 2. The length of the CDR3 is 13 residues. The CDR3 protein is CASSSGTGGPLHS. The CDR3 nucleotides are TGTGCCAGCAGTTCCGGGACAGGGGGCCCCCTCCACTCT.

This clonotype was found a few times. This chain links TRBV28 with TRBJ1-1, with D possibly being TRBD1 (5 bases). The CDR3 loop spans 12 amino acids. Trimming shortened V by 6 bases and J by 10 bases, and 15 bases separated the two germline ends. The germline V gene has CDR1 MDHEN and CDR2 SYDVKM. CDR3 region: CASSLVQGRAFF. CDR3 nucleotide sequence: TGTGCCAGCAGCCTCGTCCAGGGAAGAGCTTTCTTT.

This rearrangement joins TRBV2 to TRBJ1-2; TRBD1 agrees at 7 bases. Germline assignment: CDR1 SNHLY and CDR2 FYNNEI. The CDR3 extends over 14 amino acids. Trimming took 8 bases from V and 1 from J; bases not matched to a gene: 7. This CDR3 is CASVGDRVNYGYTF. CDR3 coding DNA: TGTGCCAGCGTTGGAGACAGGGTTAACTATGGCTACACCTTC.

This clonotype was counted a few times. This chain uses TRBV11-1 with TRBJ2-1, with 11 bases matching TRBD2. The V and J ends lost 2 bases and 7 bases, in that order; junction bases with no gene match: 7. CDR3 length: 16 residues. The germline CDR1 and CDR2 sequences are SGHAT and FQDESV (reference sequence). The CDR3 sequence is CASSLSRGTSGNEQFF. The CDR3 DNA sequence: TGTGCCAGCAGCTTATCTCGGGGGACTAGCGGAAATGAGCAGTTCTTC. Together with reference TRBV11-1 and TRBJ2-1, the CDR3 gives the full variable domain: EAEVAQSPRYKITEKSQAVAFWCDPISGHATLYWYRQILGQGPELLVQFQDESVVDDSQLPKDRFSAERLKGVDSTLKIQPAELGDSAMYLCASSLSRGTSGNEQFFGPGTRLTVL.

This clonotype was detected only a few times. The genes are TRBV6-6 and TRBJ2-1; D not resolved. CDR1 MNHNY and CDR2 SVGAGI come from the germline V gene (reference sequence). V was shortened by 11 bases and J by 0 bases, with 5 bases between the two germline ends. The CDR3 is made up of 11 amino acids. The CDR3, as DNA: TGTGCCGGGCGCTCCTACAATGAGCAGTTCTTC. It encodes CAGRSYNEQFF.

The table lists this clonotype with a few counts. The rearrangement uses TRBV15 and TRBJ1-2; D gene uncertain. The CDR3 runs to 14 residues. V lost 0 bases and J 3 bases, leaving 8 bases between the germline ends. Germline V gives CDR1 LNHNV, CDR2 YYDKDF (reference sequence). The CDR3 bases are TGTGCCACCAGCAGAGATTACCAGGACTATGGCTACACCTTC. It codes for CATSRDYQDYGYTF.

The chain uses TRBV29-1 and TRBJ2-5; the D is unclear. V was pared by 4 bases and J by 5 bases, with 8 bases between. CDR1 and CDR2 (germline): SQVTM, ANQGSEA. This CDR3 comprises 11 residues. The CDR3 loop reads CSVAPGETQYF. The CDR3 DNA reads as TGCAGCGTTGCGCCCGGTGAGACCCAGTACTTC.

Ten or more counts support this clonotype. V gene TRBV7-2 combines with J gene TRBJ1-6; D is possibly TRBD1 (5 bases). This CDR3 is 16 amino acids long. Germline loops: CDR1 SGHTA, CDR2 FQGNSA. V was cut by 5 bases and J by 7 bases, with 18 bases left in between. CDR3 region: CASSPTGGGSNSPLHF. The CDR3 bases are TGTGCCAGCAGCCCAACTGGGGGGGGATCCAATTCACCCCTCCACTTT. Complete variable domain (other parts from reference TRBV7-2 and TRBJ1-6): GAGVSQSPSNKVTEKGKDVELRCDPISGHTALYWYRQSLGQGLEFLIYFQGNSAPDKSGLPSDRFSAERTGGSVSTLTIQRTQQEDSAVYLCASSPTGGGSNSPLHFGNGTRLTVT.

This clonotype has ten or more counts. This sequence joins TRBV7-2 and TRBJ2-7, with D unclear. Germline CDR1 and CDR2: SGHTA and FQGNSA. Trimming took 5 bases from V and 1 from J, leaving 15 bases between them. CDR3 length: 15 residues. This CDR3 reads CASSPGSHYSYEQYF. The DNA for the CDR3 is TGTGCCAGCAGCCCGGGTTCGCACTATTCCTACGAGCAGTACTTC. The whole variable domain, filled in from reference TRBV7-2 and TRBJ2-7, reads GAGVSQSPSNKVTEKGKDVELRCDPISGHTALYWYRQSLGQGLEFLIYFQGNSAPDKSGLPSDRFSAERTGGSVSTLTIQRTQQEDSAVYLCASSPGSHYSYEQYFGPGTRLTVT.

This clonotype showed up just a few times. J is TRBJ2-7 and V is TRBV5-1, with D possibly called TRBD1 or TRBD2 (5 bases each). Germline V lookup: CDR1 SGHRS, CDR2 YFSETQ. CDR3 length: 15 residues. With 4 bases removed from V and 3 bases from J, the gap between germline ends came to 17 bases. The CDR3 loop reads CASSPGTVGDYEQYF. CDR3 DNA sequence: TGCGCCAGCAGCCCAGGGACGGTGGGTGACTACGAGCAGTACTTC.

In its sample, this clonotype was seen a few times. This chain joins TRBV28 and TRBJ1-5, with D unclear. Germline V gene data show CDR1 as MDHEN and CDR2 as SYDVKM. This CDR3 contains 15 residues. The ends were cut back, 3 bases at V and 1 base at J, with 10 bases in the middle. The CDR3 coding sequence is TGTGCCAGCAGTTTCGAATACGGGAGCAATCAGCCCCAGCATTTT. Translation: CASSFEYGSNQPQHF.